This passage covers 13 T cell receptor beta chains from one sample sequenced in a study of brain T cells in children with intractable seizures. Assay used: immunoSEQ multiplex PCR; TCRdb lists only in-frame clones, some missing. The repertoire holds about 340,000 clones, with 93% as singletons. Time point defined: blood from clinic visit 5 months post-surgery; TSC patient then seizure free. The source was peripheral blood, collected less than 6 months after surgery. The receptors originated from a boy under three years old with tuberous sclerosis and intractable seizures.

The rearrangement joins TRBV2 to TRBJ1-2, with a tentative D call TRBD1 (6 bases). Germline-derived CDR1 and CDR2 are SNHLY and FYNNEI. This CDR3 has 11 residues. Between the trimmed V and J ends, which lost 6 bases and 4 bases, there was a span of 6 bases. Here the CDR3 reads CASRDSYGYTF. In nucleotides, the CDR3 is TGTGCCAGCAGGGACAGCTATGGCTACACCTTC.

This clone has a single count. The V and J genes are TRBV19 and TRBJ2-3, with 12 bases fitting TRBD2. The germline V gene encodes CDR1 LNHDA and CDR2 SQIVND (reference sequence). V dropped 4 bases and J dropped 3; count of bases not matched to a gene: 5. This CDR3 comprises 16 residues. The CDR3 reads CASSSRTSGITDTQYF. In DNA, the CDR3 is TGTGCCAGTAGTAGCCGGACTAGCGGGATTACAGATACGCAGTATTTT.

This chain connects TRBV3-1 (or the pseudogene TRBV3-2) to TRBJ2-7; D tentatively reads TRBD1 or TRBD2 (5 bases each). Germline CDR1 and CDR2: LGHDT and YNNKEL (reference sequence). The CDR3 covers 17 residues. V lost 1 base to trimming and J lost 0 bases, with 16 bases between them. The chain's CDR3 is CASSQGRGTSLSYEQYF. The CDR3 DNA follows: TGTGCCAGCAGCCAAGGACGGGGCACTTCTCTCTCCTACGAGCAGTACTTC.

V is TRBV2 and J is TRBJ1-2, with 9 nucleotides matching TRBD1. Per germline, CDR1 SNHLY and CDR2 FYNNEI. V shed 9 bases and J 5 bases; nucleotides not matched to a gene: 1. CDR3 size: 11 residues. The CDR3 reads CARGQGYGYTF. The CDR3 DNA sequence: TGTGCCAGGGGACAGGGATATGGCTACACCTTC.

The table lists this clone with a count of one. At one of its ends the junction is not consistent with the germline gene, which may arise from a read error. This chain uses TRBV7-7 with TRBJ2-7; 8 bases are shared with TRBD1. The CDR3 is 15 residues long. Per germline, CDR1 SSHAT and CDR2 FNYEAQ (reference sequence). The CDR3 DNA follows: TGTGCTAGCAGCCCAGAACCAGGGGGCGGTTACGAGCAGTACTTC. This translates into CASSPEPGGGYEQYF.

V gene TRBV20-1 combines with J gene TRBJ1-5; D remains ambiguous. V lost 3 bases and J lost 1, with 7 bases in between. The CDR3 is 13 residues long. CDR1 is DFQATT and CDR2 is SNEGSKA in the germline V gene (reference sequence). For the CDR3, the DNA is TGCAGTGCTAGTTTGTTGAGCAATCAGCCCCAGCATTTT. It encodes CSASLLSNQPQHF.

This chain uses TRBV27 with TRBJ2-2; 10 nucleotides agree with TRBD1. With 10 bases clipped from V and 5 bases from J, the junction kept 10 bases outside the gene matches. CDR1 and CDR2 from the germline V gene are MNHEY and SMNVEV (reference sequence). The CDR3 consists of 15 residues. The CDR3 loop reads CANNPGQGITGELFF. CDR3 sequence (DNA): TGTGCCAACAACCCGGGACAGGGGATAACCGGGGAGCTGTTTTTT.

The gene calls are TRBV5-1 and TRBJ1-1; maybe TRBD1 (6 bases). The V end lost 6 bases, the J end lost 1 base, and 13 bases lay between the germline ends. The CDR3 totals 14 residues. Germline-derived CDR1 and CDR2 are SGHRS and YFSETQ. As DNA, the CDR3 is TGCGCCAGCAACAAGGACAGATCGAACACTGAAGCTTTCTTT. Its translation: CASNKDRSNTEAFF.

This chain joins TRBV18 and TRBJ1-5; maybe TRBD1 (5 bases). The CDR3 is 18 residues long. Germline V gives CDR1 KGHSH, CDR2 LQKENI. V shed 4 bases and J shed 7 bases, with 26 bases lying between them. CDR3 bases: TGTGCCAGCTCACTAAATATGGCCCTCGTAGGGGTGGACCAGCCCCAGCATTTT. Translating gives CASSLNMALVGVDQPQHF. The variable domain in full, with the rest retrieved from reference TRBV18 and TRBJ1-5, is NAGVMQNPRHLVRRRGQEARLRCSPMKGHSHVYWYRQLPEEGLKFMVYLQKENIIDESGMPKERFSAEFPKEGPSILRIQQVVRGDSAAYFCASSLNMALVGVDQPQHFGDGTRLSIL.

The chain recombines TRBV12-3 or TRBV12-4 with TRBJ1-4; no firm D call. CDR3 length equals 11 residues. The V and J ends lost 6 bases and 13 bases respectively, with 12 bases between them. The CDR3 region has the DNA TGTGCCAGCAGCCTAGGGCTAGGACTGTTTTTT. Translation gives CASSLGLGLFF.

The genes are TRBV30 and TRBJ1-2; 7 nucleotides match TRBD1. After removal of 5 bases from V and 5 bases from J, the junction contained 14 bases not matched to a gene. This CDR3 has 15 residues. Germline V gene sequence: CDR1 GTSNPN, CDR2 SVGIG (reference sequence). The CDR3 protein is CAWRHTQGFSYGYTF. The CDR3 DNA follows: TGTGCCTGGCGCCATACACAGGGGTTTTCTTATGGCTACACCTTC.

In regard to this clone: Other DNA sequences in this specimen translate into the identical CDR3. V usage is TRBV7-9 and J usage is TRBJ1-5; D not resolved. Germline V gives CDR1 SEHNR, CDR2 FQNEAQ (reference sequence). The CDR3 contains 13 residues. The ends were cut back, 1 base at V and 4 bases at J, with 5 bases in the middle. CDR3 bases: TGTGCCAGCAGCTTAGGACGGAATCAGCCCCAGCATTTT. This translates into CASSLGRNQPQHF. Full variable domain (outside the CDR3, taken from reference TRBV7-9 and TRBJ1-5): DTGVSQNPRHKITKRGQNVTFRCDPISEHNRLYWYRQTLGQGPEFLTYFQNEAQLEKSRLLSDRFSAERPKGSFSTLEIQRTEQGDSAMYLCASSLGRNQPQHFGDGTRLSIL.

The chain couples TRBV6-5 to TRBJ2-7; D could derive from TRBD1 or TRBD2 (5 bases each). This CDR3 has 15 residues. V was cut by 4 bases and J by 4 bases, with 17 bases left in between. The germline V gene encodes CDR1 MNHEY and CDR2 SVGAGI. In DNA form, the CDR3 reads TGTGCCAGCAGTTCCTCCGGCAGGGAGTTTTACGAGCAGTACTTC. The encoded protein is CASSSSGREFYEQYF.